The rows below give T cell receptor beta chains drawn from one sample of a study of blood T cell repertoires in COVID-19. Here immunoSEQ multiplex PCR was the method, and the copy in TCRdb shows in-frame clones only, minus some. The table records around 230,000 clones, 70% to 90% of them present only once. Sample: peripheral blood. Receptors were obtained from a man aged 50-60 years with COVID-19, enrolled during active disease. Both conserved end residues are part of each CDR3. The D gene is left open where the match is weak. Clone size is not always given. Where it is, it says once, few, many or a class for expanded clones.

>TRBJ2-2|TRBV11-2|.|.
TGTGCCAGCAGCTTAGATGGATCAGTGAGGACCGGGGAGCTGTTTTTT
CASSLDGSVRTGELFF
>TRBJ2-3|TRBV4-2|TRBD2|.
TGTGCCAGCAGCCAAGGGACGACTAGCGGGACCACAGATACGCAGTATTTT
CASSQGTTSGTTDTQYF
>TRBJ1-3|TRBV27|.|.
TGTGCCAGCAGTTCCACGACAGGCTCTGGAAACACCATATATTTT
CASSSTTGSGNTIYF
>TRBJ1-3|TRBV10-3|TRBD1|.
TGTGCCACCCGGGACAGGGGATCGAGTGGAAACACCATATATTTT
CATRDRGSSGNTIYF
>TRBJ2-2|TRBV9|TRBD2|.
TGTGCCAGCAGCGTAGACGGGAGGGAGGCCGGGGAGCTGTTTTTT
CASSVDGREAGELFF
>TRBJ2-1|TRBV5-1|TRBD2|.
TGCGCCAGCAGCTTGGGGACTAGCGGGATTCCCTACAATGAGCAGTTCTTC
CASSLGTSGIPYNEQFF
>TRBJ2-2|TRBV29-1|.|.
TGCAGCGTTGCTAGTCTGAGCACCGGGGAGCTGTTTTTT
CSVASLSTGELFF
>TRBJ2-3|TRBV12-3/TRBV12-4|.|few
TGTGCCAGCATAGGCGGACTTGGAGATACGCAGTATTTT
CASIGGLGDTQYF
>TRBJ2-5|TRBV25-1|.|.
TGTGCCAGCAGTGAATTTGGGCTGAAAGAGACCCAGTACTTC
CASSEFGLKETQYF
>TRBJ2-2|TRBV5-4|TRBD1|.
TGTGCCAGCAGTTCCGGACAGGGCAAGAACACCGGGGAGCTGTTTTTT
CASSSGQGKNTGELFF